This entry lists 28 T cell receptor beta chains sequenced from one sample in a study of blood T cells in healthy people across ages. Primers used in a second PCR of about 6 to 11 cycles were a sample-barcoded 5' primer and a J-beta primer mix. TCRdb redid the calling of the 5' RACE reads with MiXCR, one entry per CDR3 protein. Altogether 650,000 to 900,000 distinct CDR3 sequences are present, around two thirds being singletons, with the ten largest covering approximately 30%. The specimen was blood. These TCRs come from a man aged 30 to 45 in good health.

V gene TRBV9 combines with J gene TRBJ2-3; 9 bases are a match to TRBD2. Trimming cost V 3 bases and J 5 bases; bases outside gene matches: 7. Germline V gene sequence: CDR1 SGDLS, CDR2 YYNGEE. The CDR3 length is 15 residues. The CDR3 spells CASSASGEPEDTQYF. CDR3 sequence (DNA): TGTGCCAGCAGCGCTAGCGGGGAGCCGGAAGATACGCAGTATTTT.

This clonotype was found once. This chain joins TRBV20-1 and TRBJ1-2; 8 bases agree with TRBD1. CDR1 and CDR2 from the germline V gene are DFQATT and SNEGSKA (reference sequence). The CDR3 covers 13 residues. With V trimmed by 6 bases and J by 4 bases, 7 bases remained unmatched. CDR3 DNA sequence: TGCAGTGCGCCTGGACAGGGAGTCTATGGCTACACCTTC. Translated, it gives CSAPGQGVYGYTF.

This clonotype showed up just a few times. The rearrangement links TRBV4-3 to TRBJ2-7, with a tentative D call TRBD2 (6 bases). Germline V gene data show CDR1 as LGHNA and CDR2 as YSLEER. V lost 4 bases and J lost 4, with 17 bases in between. CDR3 size: 15 residues. The CDR3 sequence is CASSLFGGAPYEQYF. DNA for the CDR3: TGCGCCAGCAGCCTCTTCGGGGGAGCACCTTACGAGCAGTACTTC.

The rearrangement uses TRBV12-3 or TRBV12-4 and TRBJ2-5, with D possibly matching TRBD1 (6 bases). The J call may be wrong; the DNA end is better matched by TRBJ2-7. The CDR3 has 13 residues. CDR3 in amino acids: CASSATLTGEQYF. The CDR3 DNA follows: TGTGCCAGCAGTGCCACCCTGACAGGCGAGCAGTACTTC.

In its sample, this clonotype was seen a few times. This chain links TRBV4-2 with TRBJ2-1, with no clear D. The V and J ends lost 2 bases and 6 bases respectively, with 17 bases between them. The CDR3 totals 16 residues. Germline lookup yields CDR1 LGHNA and CDR2 YNFKEQ. Here the CDR3 reads CASSQPPTLPCNEQFF. The CDR3 nucleotides are TGTGCCAGCAGCCAACCCCCGACTCTCCCCTGCAATGAGCAGTTCTTC.

The V and J genes are TRBV13 and TRBJ2-4, with TRBD1 identical over 7 bases. V lost 6 bases, J lost 13 bases, and 12 bases stayed unmatched. This CDR3 has 13 residues. CDR1 is PRHDT, CDR2 FYEKMQ, per germline (reference sequence). The CDR3, as DNA: TGTGCCAGCAGGCCAACAGGGGAATTAGAGCAGTACTTC. This translates into CASRPTGELEQYF.

In this sample, this clonotype turned up once. The chain recombines TRBV7-9 with TRBJ2-1, with D possibly matching TRBD2 (5 bases). CDR3 size: 15 residues. V lost 4 bases to trimming and J lost 4 bases, with 14 bases between them. CDR1 and CDR2 from the germline V gene are SEHNR and FQNEAQ (reference sequence). The CDR3 nucleotides are TGTGCCAGCAGCTCCCCGGGGAACTCATACAATGAGCAGTTCTTC. Its translation is CASSSPGNSYNEQFF.

Comment on this clonotype: The junction does not match germline at one end; this may be a read error. V gene TRBV6-6 combines with J gene TRBJ1-4; the D is unclear. This CDR3 has 15 residues. From germline, CDR1 is MNHNY and CDR2 SVGAGI (reference sequence). Here the CDR3 DNA reads TGTGCCAGCAGTTACTCGGGAGGCCCTAACGAAAAACTGTTTTTT. This sequence encodes CASSYSGGPNEKLFF.

The chain employs TRBV29-1 and TRBJ2-5; 7 bases fit TRBD2. The V gene's germline CDR1 is SQVTM and CDR2 ANQGSEA. Trimming took 0 bases from V and 11 from J; bases not matched to a gene: 6. The CDR3 has 12 residues. The CDR3 is CSVEDLSREQYF. CDR3 nucleotide sequence: TGCAGCGTTGAAGATCTTTCGCGGGAGCAGTACTTC.

This rearrangement joins TRBV7-9 to TRBJ2-3; 12 bases line up with TRBD2. V gave up 8 bases and J gave up 6 bases; unmatched junction bases: 9. This CDR3 has 15 residues. In germline, CDR1 is SEHNR, CDR2 FQNEAQ (reference sequence). CDR3 region: CASGLLAGGPDTQYF. The CDR3, as DNA: TGTGCCAGCGGCCTACTAGCGGGGGGTCCGGATACGCAGTATTTT. Full variable domain (remainder filled in from reference TRBV7-9 and TRBJ2-3): DTGVSQNPRHKITKRGQNVTFRCDPISEHNRLYWYRQTLGQGPEFLTYFQNEAQLEKSRLLSDRFSAERPKGSFSTLEIQRTEQGDSAMYLCASGLLAGGPDTQYFGPGTRLTVL.

This clonotype came up once. J is TRBJ2-3 and V is TRBV19, with 8 bases lining up with TRBD2. The trim removed 0 bases at V and 3 bases at J, leaving 11 bases unmatched. Germline loops: CDR1 LNHDA, CDR2 SQIVND (reference sequence). The CDR3 extends over 18 amino acids. The CDR3 sequence: CASSIDAGGGGMTDTQYF. The CDR3 DNA reads TGTGCCAGTAGTATAGATGCGGGGGGCGGAGGTATGACAGATACGCAGTATTTT.

This clonotype was observed a few times. The J gene is TRBJ2-1, the V gene TRBV14, with a tentative D call TRBD1 (5 bases). Germline V gives CDR1 SGHDN, CDR2 FVKESK. Trimming took 4 bases from V and 12 from J, leaving 16 bases between them. This CDR3 has 13 amino acids. CDR3 nucleotide sequence: TGTGCCAGCAGCCTCGATAGGGGCGGATTGCAGTTCTTC. Translated: CASSLDRGGLQFF.

The chain joins TRBV29-1 to TRBJ1-5; TRBD1 might be the D (5 bases). Trimming removed 7 bases at V and 2 bases at J, with 9 bases between. Germline loops: CDR1 SQVTM, CDR2 ANQGSEA. The CDR3 consists of 12 residues. CDR3 region: CSGEQGNQPQHF. DNA of the CDR3: TGCAGCGGCGAACAGGGCAATCAGCCCCAGCATTTT.

The chain uses TRBV7-2 and TRBJ2-4, with a tentative D call TRBD2 (5 bases). The J call is in doubt because the DNA end fits TRBJ2-7 better. This CDR3 comprises 14 residues. The V gene's germline CDR1 is SGHTA and CDR2 FQGNSA. The CDR3, as DNA: TGTGCCAGCAGCTTAGCCCTAGCCTCTTCCGAGCAGTACTTC. Its translation is CASSLALASSEQYF.

V usage is TRBV7-9 and J usage is TRBJ2-7, with D possibly being TRBD1 or TRBD2 (5 bases each). There are 14 residues in the CDR3. Trimming took 3 bases from V and 7 from J, leaving 16 bases between them. The germline gives CDR1 SEHNR, CDR2 FQNEAQ (reference sequence). The CDR3 bases are TGTGCCAGCAGCTTTGAAGAGGGACCTACGGAGCAGTACTTC. It yields the protein CASSFEEGPTEQYF.

This chain uses TRBV11-3 with TRBJ2-2, with TRBD1 identical over 7 bases. Germline CDR1 and CDR2: SGHNT and YENEEA. The V and J ends lost 9 bases and 3 bases, in that order; junction bases with no gene match: 10. CDR3 size: 15 residues. The CDR3 loop is CARSVTGTDTGELFF. The DNA for the CDR3 is TGTGCCAGAAGCGTTACCGGGACAGACACCGGGGAGCTGTTTTTT. The full variable domain, with the rest looked up from reference TRBV11-3 and TRBJ2-2, is EAGVVQSPRYKIIEKKQPVAFWCNPISGHNTLYWYLQNLGQGPELLIRYENEEAVDDSQLPKDRFSAERLKGVDSTLKIQPAELGDSAVYLCARSVTGTDTGELFFGEGSRLTVL.

The V gene is TRBV14, the J gene TRBJ2-4; D gene uncertain. CDR1 is SGHDN and CDR2 is FVKESK in the germline V gene. The CDR3 has 12 amino acids. The germline V and J ends were trimmed by 0 bases and 9 bases, with 6 bases remaining between them. The CDR3, as DNA: TGTGCCAGCAGCCAAGATAGGGTCATTCAGTACTTC. Encoded protein: CASSQDRVIQYF.

The chain has TRBV24-1 and TRBJ1-4; 7 bases match TRBD1. This CDR3 has 14 residues. Germline CDR1 KGHDR, CDR2 SFDVKD. Trimming at V came to 5 bases and at J to 3 bases, leaving 2 bases not matched to a gene. CDR3 bases: TGTGCCACCAGTGGAGGGGGCTCTAATGAAAAACTGTTTTTT. It specifies CATSGGGSNEKLFF.

V is TRBV15 and J is TRBJ2-5; the D gene is possibly TRBD2 (6 bases). Trimming shortened V by 1 base and J by 6 bases, and 15 bases separated the two germline ends. From germline, CDR1 is LNHNV and CDR2 YYDKDF (reference sequence). The CDR3 extends over 15 amino acids. The CDR3 sequence: CATSRVSGLGKTQYF. The DNA of the CDR3 is TGTGCCACCAGCAGAGTTAGCGGCCTCGGGAAGACCCAGTACTTC.

The chain couples TRBV20-1 to TRBJ2-3; TRBD1 matches 7 bases. The germline V gene has CDR1 DFQATT and CDR2 SNEGSKA (reference sequence). The CDR3 length is 15 residues. The V segment lost 5 bases and the J segment 2 bases; nucleotides outside the gene matches: 10. The CDR3 DNA reads TGCAGTGCTCTGGGACAGCATTATCTCACAGATACGCAGTATTTT. Protein: CSALGQHYLTDTQYF.

This clonotype has only a few counts. The chain is built from TRBV6-5 and TRBJ1-2; unclear D gene. The germline gives CDR1 MNHEY, CDR2 SVGAGI. The CDR3 has 14 amino acids. Trimming removed 7 bases at V and 2 bases at J, with 14 bases between. The CDR3 is CASTDIDRNYGYTF. The CDR3 bases are TGTGCCAGCACCGATATTGACCGAAACTATGGCTACACCTTC.

The chain uses TRBV7-2 and TRBJ2-1, with D perhaps TRBD1 (6 bases). Per germline, CDR1 SGHTA and CDR2 FQGNSA. This CDR3 has 16 residues. Trimming took off 2 bases at V and 2 bases at J, with 13 bases between the two ends. CDR3 residues: CASSLYISGAYNEQFF. CDR3 coding DNA: TGTGCCAGCAGCTTATATATATCAGGGGCCTACAATGAGCAGTTCTTC.

The chain combines TRBV14 with TRBJ1-2; D is undetermined. Trimming stripped 1 base from V and 4 bases from J, with 7 bases between. The germline V gene encodes CDR1 SGHDN and CDR2 FVKESK. This CDR3 is 13 amino acids long. CDR3 protein: CASSQGQSYGYTF. The CDR3 DNA is TGTGCCAGCAGCCAAGGCCAGAGCTATGGCTACACCTTC.

V is TRBV20-1 and J is TRBJ1-5; a possible D gene is TRBD1 (6 bases). Germline values: CDR1 DFQATT, CDR2 SNEGSKA (reference sequence). The CDR3 has 13 amino acids. Trimming took 6 bases from V and 0 from J, leaving 9 bases between them. The CDR3 coding sequence is TGCAGTGCCTTCAGGGGTAGCAATCAGCCCCAGCATTTT. Translating it yields CSAFRGSNQPQHF.

The V gene is TRBV29-1, the J gene TRBJ2-7; TRBD1 or TRBD2 may be the D gene (7 bases each). The CDR3 is 12 residues long. V shed 7 bases and J shed 7 bases, with 17 bases lying between them. The V gene's germline CDR1 is SQVTM and CDR2 ANQGSEA. CDR3 nucleotide sequence: TGCAGCGCCCAGGGGGGGGCTTGGGAGCAGTACTTC. Protein: CSAQGGAWEQYF.

V gene TRBV18 combines with J gene TRBJ2-5; perhaps TRBD1 as D (6 bases). Germline lookup yields CDR1 KGHSH and CDR2 LQKENI. CDR3 size: 14 residues. The V end was cut by 8 bases, the J end by 4 bases, with 17 bases between. The CDR3, as DNA: TGTGCCAGCACTCCACAGGGAAGGGCAGAGACCCAGTACTTC. It encodes CASTPQGRAETQYF.

This clonotype was counted many times. The chain combines TRBV20-1 with TRBJ2-3; no definite D call. V was clipped by 3 bases and J by 2 bases, with 12 bases between them. CDR1 is DFQATT and CDR2 is SNEGSKA in the germline V gene (reference sequence). CDR3 length: 14 amino acids. CDR3 sequence (DNA): TGCAGTGCTAGTGGATCGGTCTCCACAGATACGCAGTATTTT. Protein: CSASGSVSTDTQYF.

This clonotype was counted only a few times. The chain uses TRBV7-2 and TRBJ2-5; D is perhaps TRBD2 (6 bases). Near its end, the DNA agrees better with TRBJ2-7, so the J call may be wrong. This CDR3 is built from 15 residues. Germline values: CDR1 SGHTA, CDR2 FQGNSA. CDR3 coding DNA: TGTGCCAGCAGCCTTCAGGGAGGTGGGGTGGACGAGCAGTACTTC. Its translation is CASSLQGGGVDEQYF.